Listed below are T cell receptor beta chains from one sample, sequenced in a study of blood T cells in healthy people across ages. TCRdb fed the 5' RACE reads into MiXCR, producing one record per CDR3 protein. The top ten hold about 4% of the sample, which has about 1.5 million distinct CDR3 sequences, 40% to 45% seen once. Sequences were obtained from blood. The origin of the receptors is a woman between 18 and 29 years old in good health. CDR3s include the opening cysteine and the closing phenylalanine or tryptophan. A D gene is named only where the DNA matches it firmly. Clone size is shown for a subset of rows, as once, few, many or a class of expanded clone.

v_call d_call clone_size cdr3_aa
TRBV12-3/TRBV12-4 TRBD1 NA CASSLGDRGIWAFF
TRBV2 NA few CASSEEGPTFGSGYTF
TRBV7-9 NA NA CASSFPSGALSGANVLTF
TRBV28 NA NA CASSLVHTEAFF
TRBV10-3 NA NA CAIKANSGMGTGELFF
TRBV6-4 NA few CASIQHSNYGYTF
TRBV6-5 TRBD1 NA CASSRDRAINQPQHF
TRBV13 TRBD1 NA CASSLASGTGVSNSPLHF
TRBV20-1 TRBD2 NA CSAIAGGGRPDTQYF
TRBV11-2 NA few CASSQGLAFSGELFF
TRBV7-9 NA NA CASSLEIVMGDSYEQYF
TRBV6-5 NA few CASSYFAATDTQYF
TRBV4-1 NA few CASSHNLGPYEQYF
TRBV14 NA NA CASSQGVNTDTQYF
TRBV20-1 NA NA CSAPTGLENTDTQYF
TRBV20-1 NA NA CSASPAKDTQYF
TRBV4-1 NA few CASSQPYRGSTDTQYF
TRBV25-1 NA few CASSVARGDSPLHF
TRBV10-3 NA NA CAISELTDTQYF
TRBV7-9 TRBD1 NA CASSLVTGTGVPEAFF
TRBV3-1 TRBD2 few CASSQDTGGGRGQYF
TRBV20-1 NA NA CSGGSWPNQPQHF
TRBV20-1 TRBD1 NA CSAPLGQGDQPQHF
TRBV7-2 NA NA CASSANRGQETQYF
TRBV12-3/TRBV12-4 NA NA CASSPQANNEQYF
TRBV6-2/TRBV6-3 NA few CASSYAGNRNQPQHF
TRBV28 TRBD2 few CASSSLGLAGEEDTQYF
TRBV30 TRBD2 NA CAWSVAGLAAQYF
TRBV7-2 NA NA CASSLDLGFEQYF
TRBV27 TRBD2 once CASSKRGGSYNEQYF
TRBV7-2 TRBD1 few CASSLRTGYSNQPQHF
TRBV6-5 TRBD1 NA CASSAGGTDYGYTF
TRBV5-1 NA few CASSLGELFLETQYF
TRBV6-1 NA NA CASSAPGVDTQYF
TRBV28 NA few CASSPRRGNQPQHF
TRBV28 NA few CASRTQDGGYNEQFF
TRBV11-2 NA NA CASSLDDSQETQFF
TRBV29-1 TRBD2 few CSVLAGFTYNEQFF
TRBV4-3 NA NA CASSQEVSPQPLHF
TRBV9 TRBD1 few CASSTETGATEAFF
TRBV6-5 TRBD1 NA CASRRRDRGTGELFF